The text below deals with one TCR beta chain. Its antigen is as yet unknown. The data stem from a study of shared clonotypes between healthy human individuals. Study-wide background: Those who served as donors were a couple of women and a few men between the ages of 18 and 49.

Findings and limits, study-wide: Sampling used blood alone; tissue repertoires probably differ.

Per the germline V gene, CDR1 is SGHTA and CDR2 is FQGNSA. Trimming left V 5 bases short and J 9 bases short, with 23 bases between. The CDR3 extends over 15 amino acids. At a deep level, the assay was run. As handled by the study authors: For the immunoSEQ data, sequences were junction-only without quality scores, so filtering differed. Sequencing used immunoSEQ multiplex PCR; TCRdb keeps in-frame clones, though not all of them. That table supplies the V and J calls and clone size; D and trimming were determined from the DNA. The table has around 1,000,000 clones, approximately 75% seen once; the top ten hold roughly 0.9%.

The sequenced sample consisted of memory CD4+ T cells from PBMCs. The subset was: CD45RA-negative fraction. The chain is built from TRBV7-2 and TRBJ2-7; TRBD2 might be the D (5 bases). This TCR was sampled from a young man in good health. Some clones in this sample may be carry-over from other donors' samples. The CDR3 protein is CASSPASRGFFGQYF. CDR3 bases: TGTGCCAGCAGCCCAGCGTCACGGGGTTTCTTCGGGCAGTACTTC. The entire variable domain, with the rest obtained from reference TRBV7-2 and TRBJ2-7, is as follows: GAGVSQSPSNKVTEKGKDVELRCDPISGHTALYWYRQSLGQGLEFLIYFQGNSAPDKSGLPSDRFSAERTGGSVSTLTIQRTQQEDSAVYLCASSPASRGFFGQYFGPGTRLTVT.